The clone carrying this T cell receptor beta chain was counted only a few times. Its target is unknown. The data were taken from a study of early T cells in non-severe SARS-CoV-2 infection. Study as a whole: Unsorted whole blood bulk RNA was sequenced, with unpaired chains.

Study-level findings and limits: A preference for anti-spike CD8 responses marked VDJdb matching, which missed private and CD4 specificities.

Attachment of unique molecular identifiers to individual cDNA molecules was performed. MiXCR, applied by TCRdb to the 5' RACE reads, yields one record per CDR3 protein. Here the sample spans roughly 80,000 distinct CDR3 sequences, roughly 10% being singletons. The CDR3 is 18 residues long. V lost 2 bases, J lost 1 base, and 8 bases stayed unmatched. Germline V gene lookup returns CDR1 SGDLS and CDR2 YYNGEE. Source: whole blood, taken at baseline. V gene TRBV9 combines with J gene TRBJ2-1; 11 bases line up with TRBD2. The sequence came from an adult who was a healthcare worker with PCR-confirmed SARS-CoV-2 infection or an uninfected control (not recorded which). The CDR3 is CASSVSGGAVKSYNEQFF. The CDR3 DNA reads as TGTGCCAGCAGCGTTAGCGGGGGGGCCGTAAAGTCCTACAATGAGCAGTTCTTC. Variable domain in full (rest from reference TRBV9 and TRBJ2-1): DSGVTQTPKHLITATGQRVTLRCSPRSGDLSVYWYQQSLDQGLQFLIQYYNGEERAKGNILERFSAQQFPDLHSELNLSSLELGDSALYFCASSVSGGAVKSYNEQFFGPGTRLTVL.